These 8 T cell receptor beta chains were sequenced from one sample in a study of cytomegalovirus exposure and HLA in healthy donors. Primers: 60 Vbeta forward and 13 Jbeta reverse. TCRdb's copy holds only in-frame clones and misses some; the assay was immunoSEQ multiplex PCR. Of roughly 100,000 clones in the sample, roughly three quarters were seen once. The sequencing sample was made of PBMCs. These receptor sequences come from a young man in good health and CMV-seronegative.

V usage is TRBV5-1 and J usage is TRBJ2-7; 8 bases align to TRBD1. Germline CDR1 and CDR2: SGHRS and YFSETQ. The CDR3 totals 16 residues. V lost 4 bases, J lost 0 bases, and 9 bases stayed unmatched. The CDR3 sequence is CASSNRDRTRSYEQYF. CDR3 nucleotides: TGCGCCAGCAGCAACCGGGACAGGACCCGCTCCTACGAGCAGTACTTC.

This chain connects TRBV6-4 to TRBJ2-7; a possible D gene is TRBD1 (6 bases). This CDR3 spans 13 amino acids. The V end was cut by 4 bases, the J end by 4 bases, with 11 bases between. CDR1 is MRHNA and CDR2 is SNTAGT in the germline V gene. The CDR3 nucleotides read TGTGCCAGCAGTGCAGAGCAGGGGTACGAGCAGTACTTC. It specifies CASSAEQGYEQYF.

The chain uses TRBV28 and TRBJ1-1; unclear D gene. The CDR3 is 12 residues long. The V and J ends lost 2 bases and 7 bases respectively, with 8 bases between them. CDR1 and CDR2 (germline): MDHEN, SYDVKM. CDR3 DNA: TGTGCCAGCAGTTTAAATGCCTATGAAGCTTTCTTT. Translated: CASSLNAYEAFF.

The rearrangement links TRBV7-9 to TRBJ1-4; maybe TRBD1 (6 bases). CDR1 SEHNR and CDR2 FQNEAQ come from the germline V gene (reference sequence). The V end lost 5 bases, the J end lost 5 bases, and 12 bases lay between the germline ends. The CDR3 loop spans 14 amino acids. CDR3 nucleotides: TGTGCCAGCAGCCAAGGGGGGGACAATGAAAAACTGTTTTTT. It specifies CASSQGGDNEKLFF.

The V gene is TRBV9, the J gene TRBJ2-1; weak D call: TRBD2 (5 bases). The CDR3 is 16 residues long. Germline V gene lookup returns CDR1 SGDLS and CDR2 YYNGEE. V shed 3 bases and J shed 8 bases, with 21 bases lying between them. Here the CDR3 DNA reads TGTGCCAGCAGCGCCCCTCACGTAAGGACGGAGGATGAGCAGTTCTTC. This gives the protein CASSAPHVRTEDEQFF.

CDR3 DNA sequence: TGTGCCAGCAGCCGCGGGACAGCTAATCAGCCCCAGCATTTT. Encoded protein: CASSRGTANQPQHF. V gene TRBV5-6 combines with J gene TRBJ1-5, with 7 bases fitting TRBD1. The CDR3 length is 14 residues. Germline values: CDR1 SGHDT, CDR2 YYEEEE. J was trimmed by 4 bases and V by 4 bases; bases with no gene match: 5.

The chain uses TRBV4-2 and TRBJ2-2; 12 bases are shared with TRBD1. With V trimmed by 4 bases and J by 4 bases, 7 bases remained unmatched. The germline V gene has CDR1 LGHNA and CDR2 YNFKEQ. CDR3 length: 17 amino acids. In DNA, the CDR3 is TGTGCCAGCAGCCTTACGGGACAGGGGGCTGGCACCGGGGAGCTGTTTTTT. Translated, it gives CASSLTGQGAGTGELFF.

The chain links TRBV28 to TRBJ1-1, with D unclear. Per germline, CDR1 MDHEN and CDR2 SYDVKM. CDR3 size: 14 residues. V lost 2 bases and J 1 base, leaving 8 bases between the germline ends. This chain's CDR3 is CASSLGQRNTEAFF. In nucleotides, the CDR3 is TGTGCCAGCAGTTTAGGGCAGAGGAACACTGAAGCTTTCTTT.